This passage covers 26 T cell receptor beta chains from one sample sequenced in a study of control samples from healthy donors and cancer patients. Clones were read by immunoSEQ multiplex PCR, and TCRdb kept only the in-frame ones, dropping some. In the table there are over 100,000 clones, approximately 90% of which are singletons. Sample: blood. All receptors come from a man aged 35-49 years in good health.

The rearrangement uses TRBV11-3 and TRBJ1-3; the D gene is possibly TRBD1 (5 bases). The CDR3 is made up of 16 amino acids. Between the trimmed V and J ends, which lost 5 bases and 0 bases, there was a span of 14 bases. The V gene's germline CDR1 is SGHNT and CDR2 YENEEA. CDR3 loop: CASSLRRGVSGNTIYF. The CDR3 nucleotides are TGTGCCAGCAGCCTAAGACGGGGCGTCTCTGGAAACACCATATATTTT.

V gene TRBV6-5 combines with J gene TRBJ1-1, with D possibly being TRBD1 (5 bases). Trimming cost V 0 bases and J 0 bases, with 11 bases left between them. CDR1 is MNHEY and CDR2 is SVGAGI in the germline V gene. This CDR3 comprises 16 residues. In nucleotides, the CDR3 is TGTGCCAGCAGTTACTCTTCTAACAGGCTGAACACTGAAGCTTTCTTT. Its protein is CASSYSSNRLNTEAFF.

DNA of the CDR3: TGTGCCACCAGCAGACCCACCGGGACCCGCTCCTACAATGAGCAGTTCTTC. Amino acid sequence: CATSRPTGTRSYNEQFF. V usage is TRBV15 and J usage is TRBJ2-1; either TRBD1 or TRBD2 may fit D (5 bases each). The germline V gene has CDR1 LNHNV and CDR2 YYDKDF (reference sequence). Trimming stripped 2 bases from V and 0 bases from J, with 14 bases between. The CDR3 has 17 residues.

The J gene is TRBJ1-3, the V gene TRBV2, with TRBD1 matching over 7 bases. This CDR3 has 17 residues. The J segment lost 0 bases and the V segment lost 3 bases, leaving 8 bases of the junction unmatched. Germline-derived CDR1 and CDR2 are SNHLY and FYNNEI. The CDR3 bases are TGTGCCAGCAGTGAGGGGACAGCTATATACTCTGGAAACACCATATATTTT. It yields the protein CASSEGTAIYSGNTIYF.

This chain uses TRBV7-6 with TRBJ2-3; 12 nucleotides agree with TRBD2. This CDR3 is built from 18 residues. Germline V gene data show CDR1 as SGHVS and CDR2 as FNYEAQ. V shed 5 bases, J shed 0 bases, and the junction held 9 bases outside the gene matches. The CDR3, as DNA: TGTGCCAGCAGCCCTCGACTAGCGGGGGCCCCTAGCACAGATACGCAGTATTTT. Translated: CASSPRLAGAPSTDTQYF. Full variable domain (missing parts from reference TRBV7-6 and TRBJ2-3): GAGVSQSPRYKVTKRGQDVALRCDPISGHVSLYWYRQALGQGPEFLTYFNYEAQQDKSGLPNDRFSAERPEGSISTLTIQRTEQRDSAMYRCASSPRLAGAPSTDTQYFGPGTRLTVL.

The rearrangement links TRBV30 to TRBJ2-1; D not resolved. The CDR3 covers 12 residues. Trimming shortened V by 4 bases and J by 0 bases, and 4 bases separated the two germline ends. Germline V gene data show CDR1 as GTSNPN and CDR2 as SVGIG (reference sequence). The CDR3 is CAWTSSYNEQFF. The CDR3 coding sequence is TGTGCCTGGACCAGCTCCTACAATGAGCAGTTCTTC.

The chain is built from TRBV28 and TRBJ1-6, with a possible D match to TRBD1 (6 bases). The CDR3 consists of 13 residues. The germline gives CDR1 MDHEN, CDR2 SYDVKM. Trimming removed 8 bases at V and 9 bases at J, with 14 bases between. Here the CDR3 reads CASGGQPGSPLHF. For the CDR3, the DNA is TGTGCCAGCGGAGGACAGCCGGGTTCACCCCTCCACTTT.

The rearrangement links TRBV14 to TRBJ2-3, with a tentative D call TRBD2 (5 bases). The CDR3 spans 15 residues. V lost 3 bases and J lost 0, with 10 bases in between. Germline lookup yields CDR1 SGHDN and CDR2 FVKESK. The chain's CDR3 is CASSQGGQSTDTQYF. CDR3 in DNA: TGTGCCAGCAGCCAGGGCGGGCAAAGCACAGATACGCAGTATTTT. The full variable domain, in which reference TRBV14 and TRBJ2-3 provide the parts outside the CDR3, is EAGVTQFPSHSVIEKGQTVTLRCDPISGHDNLYWYRRVMGKEIKFLLHFVKESKQDESGMPNNRFLAERTGGTYSTLKVQPAELEDSGVYFCASSQGGQSTDTQYFGPGTRLTVL.

The CDR3 loop is CASSLTGQSPYNSPLHF. In DNA form, the CDR3 reads TGTGCCAGCAGCCTGACAGGGCAGAGCCCCTATAATTCACCCCTCCACTTT. The V call is TRBV7-6, the J call TRBJ1-6, with TRBD1 matching over 7 bases. The CDR3 runs 17 residues. The junction had 9 bases not matched to a gene; V was cut back by 5 bases and J by 2 bases. The germline V gene encodes CDR1 SGHVS and CDR2 FNYEAQ.

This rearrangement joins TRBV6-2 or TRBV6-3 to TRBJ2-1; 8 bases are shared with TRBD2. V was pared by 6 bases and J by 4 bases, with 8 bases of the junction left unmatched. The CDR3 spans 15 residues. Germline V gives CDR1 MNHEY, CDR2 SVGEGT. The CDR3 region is CASSPGGGRYNEQFF. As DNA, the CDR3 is TGTGCCAGCAGCCCCGGGGGCGGGAGGTACAATGAGCAGTTCTTC.

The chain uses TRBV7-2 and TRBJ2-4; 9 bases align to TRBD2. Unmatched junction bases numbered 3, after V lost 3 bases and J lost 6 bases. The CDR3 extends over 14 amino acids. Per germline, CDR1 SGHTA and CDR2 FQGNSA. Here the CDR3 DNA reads TGTGCCAGCAGCTTTGCTAGCGGGGTAAACATTCAGTACTTC. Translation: CASSFASGVNIQYF.

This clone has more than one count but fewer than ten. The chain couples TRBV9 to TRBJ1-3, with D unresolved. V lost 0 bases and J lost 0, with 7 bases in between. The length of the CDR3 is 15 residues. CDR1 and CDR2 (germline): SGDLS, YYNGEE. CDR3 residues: CASSVAHYSGNTIYF. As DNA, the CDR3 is TGTGCCAGCAGCGTAGCACATTACTCTGGAAACACCATATATTTT.

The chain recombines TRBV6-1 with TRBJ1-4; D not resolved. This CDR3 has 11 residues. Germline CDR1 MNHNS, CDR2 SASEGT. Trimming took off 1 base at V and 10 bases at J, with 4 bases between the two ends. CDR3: CASSEDRKLFF. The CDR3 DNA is TGTGCCAGCAGTGAAGACAGAAAACTGTTTTTT.

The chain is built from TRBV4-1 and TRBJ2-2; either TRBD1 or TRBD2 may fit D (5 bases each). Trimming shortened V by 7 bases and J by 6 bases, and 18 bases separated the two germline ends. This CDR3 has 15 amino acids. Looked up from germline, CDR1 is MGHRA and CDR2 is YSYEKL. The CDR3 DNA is TGCGCCAGCACTCAGAGGGGAGAAGACGCCGGGGAGCTGTTTTTT. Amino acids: CASTQRGEDAGELFF.

The DNA of the CDR3 is TGTGCCAGCAGCTTTCAAGGGGCAGGCTACAATGAGCAGTTCTTC. Its protein product is CASSFQGAGYNEQFF. V is TRBV5-5 and J is TRBJ2-1; D possibly corresponds to TRBD1 (5 bases). The CDR3 is 15 amino acids. With 2 bases removed from V and 3 bases from J, the gap between germline ends came to 12 bases. Germline lookup yields CDR1 SGHKS and CDR2 YYEKEE (reference sequence).

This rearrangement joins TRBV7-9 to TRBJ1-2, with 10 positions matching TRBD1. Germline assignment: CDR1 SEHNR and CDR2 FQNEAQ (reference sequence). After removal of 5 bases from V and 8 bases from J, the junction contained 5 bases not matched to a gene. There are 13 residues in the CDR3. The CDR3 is CASSPTGGTGYTF. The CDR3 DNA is TGTGCCAGCAGCCCGACAGGGGGCACCGGCTACACCTTC.

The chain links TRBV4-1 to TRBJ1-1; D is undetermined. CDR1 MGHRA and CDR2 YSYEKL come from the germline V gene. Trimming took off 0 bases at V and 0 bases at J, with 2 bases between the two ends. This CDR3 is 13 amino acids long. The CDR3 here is CASSQEVNTEAFF. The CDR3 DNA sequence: TGCGCCAGCAGCCAAGAGGTGAACACTGAAGCTTTCTTT.

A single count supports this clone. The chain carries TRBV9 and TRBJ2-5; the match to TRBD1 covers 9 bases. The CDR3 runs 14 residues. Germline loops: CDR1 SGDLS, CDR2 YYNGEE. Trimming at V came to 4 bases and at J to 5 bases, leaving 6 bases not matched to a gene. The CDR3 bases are TGTGCCAGCAGCATTACAGGGGGCCTGGAGACCCAGTACTTC. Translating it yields CASSITGGLETQYF.

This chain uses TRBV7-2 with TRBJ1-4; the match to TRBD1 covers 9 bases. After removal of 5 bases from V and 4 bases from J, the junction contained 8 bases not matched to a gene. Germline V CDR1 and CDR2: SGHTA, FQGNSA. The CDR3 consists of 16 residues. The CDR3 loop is CASSPRGQGFNEKLFF. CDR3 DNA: TGTGCCAGCAGCCCCCGCGGACAGGGGTTTAATGAAAAACTGTTTTTT.

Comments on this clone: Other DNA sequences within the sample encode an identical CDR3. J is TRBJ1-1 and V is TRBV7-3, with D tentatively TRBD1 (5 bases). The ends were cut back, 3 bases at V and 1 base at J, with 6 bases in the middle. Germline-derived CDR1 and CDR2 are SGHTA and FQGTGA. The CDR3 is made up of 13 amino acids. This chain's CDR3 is CASSLTENTEAFF. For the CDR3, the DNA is TGTGCCAGCAGCTTGACAGAGAACACTGAAGCTTTCTTT.

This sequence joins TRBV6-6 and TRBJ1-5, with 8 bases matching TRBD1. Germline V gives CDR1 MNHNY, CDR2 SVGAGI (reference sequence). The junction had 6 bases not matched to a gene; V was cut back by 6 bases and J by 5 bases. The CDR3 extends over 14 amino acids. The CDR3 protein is CASRDRVGDQPQHF. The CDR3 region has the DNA TGTGCCAGCAGGGACAGGGTGGGAGATCAGCCCCAGCATTTT.

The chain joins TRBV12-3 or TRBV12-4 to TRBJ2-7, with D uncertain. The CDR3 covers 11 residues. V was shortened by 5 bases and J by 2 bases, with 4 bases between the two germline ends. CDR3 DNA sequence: TGTGCCAGCAGTCCAGCCTACGAGCAGTACTTC. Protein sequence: CASSPAYEQYF.

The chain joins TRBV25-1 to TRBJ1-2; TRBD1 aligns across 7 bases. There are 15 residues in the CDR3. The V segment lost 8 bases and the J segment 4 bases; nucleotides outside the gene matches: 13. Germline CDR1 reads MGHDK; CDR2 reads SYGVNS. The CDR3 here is CASRINRGLRYGYTF. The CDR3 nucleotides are TGTGCCAGCCGAATCAACAGGGGACTCCGCTATGGCTACACCTTC.

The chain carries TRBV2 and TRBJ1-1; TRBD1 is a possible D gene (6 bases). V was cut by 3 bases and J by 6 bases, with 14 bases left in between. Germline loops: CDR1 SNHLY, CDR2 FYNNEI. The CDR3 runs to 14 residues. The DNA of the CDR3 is TGTGCCAGCAGTGATTCCGGGGGGGCCCCTGAAGCTTTCTTT. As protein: CASSDSGGAPEAFF.

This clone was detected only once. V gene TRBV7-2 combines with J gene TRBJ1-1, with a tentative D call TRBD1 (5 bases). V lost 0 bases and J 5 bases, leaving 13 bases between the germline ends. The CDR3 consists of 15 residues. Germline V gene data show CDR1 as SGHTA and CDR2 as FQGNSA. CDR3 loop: CASSLAAGLGTEAFF. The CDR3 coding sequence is TGTGCCAGCAGCTTAGCGGCGGGACTGGGAACTGAAGCTTTCTTT.

CDR3 in DNA: TGTGCCAGCAGTGAAGCCGGGACAGGGAGGGCCTATGGCTACACCTTC. Amino acid sequence: CASSEAGTGRAYGYTF. The chain is built from TRBV2 and TRBJ1-2; the match to TRBD1 covers 9 bases. The V segment lost 0 bases and the J segment 4 bases; nucleotides outside the gene matches: 6. The CDR3 extends over 16 amino acids. Per the germline V gene, CDR1 is SNHLY and CDR2 is FYNNEI.